This T cell receptor beta chain is drawn from a study of siplizumab effects on memory and regulatory T cells. Turning to the study itself: Without drug or with siplizumab at 0.95 to 1 ug/mL, mixed lymphocyte reactions were set up in pairs. Whole-study findings and limits: Naive T cells seemed more diverse than memory cells and seemed major alloresponse contributors.

Cells of the mixed lymphocyte reaction were cocultured at 37 degrees C for over five days. V was trimmed by 4 bases and J by 5 bases, leaving 15 bases between them. The CDR3 has 14 residues. Assays were performed on roughly 90,000 TCR templates per sample. Libraries were prepared by immunoSEQ multiplex PCR; TCRdb keeps only in-frame clonotypes and omits some of them. The sample includes about 4,500 clones, 48% of them seen just once. This clone appeared once. No antigen is known for it. The sequencing sample was made of CFSE-low (dividing) CD4+ T cells sorted from an allogeneic mixed lymphocyte reaction. V and J are TRBV5-7 and TRBJ1-1, with no clear D. TRBV5-7 is an open reading frame whose function is uncertain. The source of this sequence is a human donor in good health; the cells came from an allogeneic mixed lymphocyte reaction. Some clones in this sample may be carry-over from other donors' samples. The CDR3 sequence is CASSRSSGPTEAFF. CDR3 in DNA: TGTGCCAGCAGCCGCTCGTCGGGTCCTACTGAAGCTTTCTTT.